The 20 T cell receptor beta chains reported below all come from one sample, sequenced in a study of cytomegalovirus exposure and HLA in healthy donors. Assay used: immunoSEQ multiplex PCR; TCRdb lists only in-frame clones, some missing. This table holds about 120,000 clones, around nine tenths found once. What was sequenced was PBMCs. The receptors were sampled from a young woman in good health and CMV-seropositive.

About this clone itself: At the DNA level, this CDR3 is encoded by other sequences in the same sample as well. This chain links TRBV7-8 with TRBJ1-5; D is possibly TRBD1 (5 bases). Between the trimmed V and J ends, which lost 4 bases and 5 bases, there was a span of 12 bases. CDR1 SGHVS and CDR2 FQNEAQ come from the germline V gene. The CDR3 sequence is 14 residues long. CDR3 protein: CASSSGTGYQPQHF. DNA of the CDR3: TGTGCCAGCAGCTCAGGAACAGGATATCAGCCCCAGCATTTT. The whole variable domain, filled in from reference TRBV7-8 and TRBJ1-5, reads GAGVSQSPRYKVAKRGQDVALRCDPISGHVSLFWYQQALGQGPEFLTYFQNEAQLDKSGLPSDRFFAERPEGSVSTLKIQRTQQEDSAVYLCASSSGTGYQPQHFGDGTRLSIL.

This clone was counted once. V gene TRBV7-9 combines with J gene TRBJ1-1; tentatively, D is TRBD1 (6 bases). V was trimmed by 1 base and J by 3 bases, leaving 12 bases between them. From germline, CDR1 is SEHNR and CDR2 FQNEAQ (reference sequence). CDR3 size: 15 residues. CDR3 bases: TGTGCCAGCAGCTTAGTAGTAGAGGGGGACACTGAAGCTTTCTTT. Protein product: CASSLVVEGDTEAFF.

The J gene is TRBJ2-3, the V gene TRBV6-1; 8 bases match TRBD2. The CDR3 spans 15 residues. The germline CDR1 and CDR2 sequences are MNHNS and SASEGT. Trimming removed 8 bases from V and 0 bases from J; junction bases left unmatched: 7. This chain's CDR3 is CASSNERGSTDTQYF. The CDR3 coding sequence is TGTGCCAGCTCCAACGAGCGGGGGAGCACAGATACGCAGTATTTT.

The rearrangement uses TRBV4-3 and TRBJ2-3; D is unclear. Per germline, CDR1 LGHNA and CDR2 YSLEER. This CDR3 has 14 amino acids. The V gene lost 0 bases and the J gene lost 2 bases, with 6 bases spanning the gap. The DNA for the CDR3 is TGCGCCAGCAGCCAAGATTCTTACACAGATACGCAGTATTTT. It yields the protein CASSQDSYTDTQYF.

The V gene is TRBV4-1, the J gene TRBJ1-2; D is unresolved. Between the trimmed V and J ends, which lost 4 bases and 3 bases, there was a span of 15 bases. Germline V gives CDR1 MGHRA, CDR2 YSYEKL. The CDR3 sequence is 15 residues long. As DNA, the CDR3 is TGCGCCAGCAGCCCAGACCCGGGTTTCGACTATGGCTACACCTTC. It translates to CASSPDPGFDYGYTF.

The V call is TRBV19, the J call TRBJ1-6; maybe TRBD1 (6 bases). This CDR3 region has 15 residues. Between the trimmed V and J ends, which lost 6 bases and 5 bases, there was a span of 14 bases. From germline, CDR1 is LNHDA and CDR2 SQIVND (reference sequence). CDR3 DNA: TGTGCCAGTAGCCCCAACCGGGACAATAATTCACCCCTCCACTTT. Amino acids: CASSPNRDNNSPLHF.

J is TRBJ1-1 and V is TRBV15; D is uncertain. The CDR3 covers 16 residues. Germline CDR1 LNHNV, CDR2 YYDKDF (reference sequence). V shed 0 bases and J shed 1 base, with 12 bases lying between them. The CDR3: CATSRDLTIRNTEAFF. For the CDR3, the DNA is TGTGCCACCAGCAGAGATCTCACTATTCGGAACACTGAAGCTTTCTTT.

The V and J genes are TRBV5-6 and TRBJ2-1; a weak D match, TRBD2 (6 bases). CDR1 is SGHDT, CDR2 YYEEEE, per germline. CDR3 length equals 14 residues. With 2 bases removed from V and 7 bases from J, the gap between germline ends came to 13 bases. CDR3 bases: TGTGCCAGCAGCTTACGCGGGGCGGGGAATGAGCAGTTCTTC. Its protein product is CASSLRGAGNEQFF.

The V and J genes are TRBV27 and TRBJ1-4; 7 bases map to TRBD1. Looked up from germline, CDR1 is MNHEY and CDR2 is SMNVEV (reference sequence). CDR3 length: 17 amino acids. The V segment lost 4 bases and the J segment 6 bases; nucleotides outside the gene matches: 14. This CDR3 is CASSSLKSRGMHEKLFF. The CDR3, as DNA: TGTGCCAGCAGTTCGTTAAAATCCAGGGGGATGCATGAAAAACTGTTTTTT.

The V gene is TRBV10-2, the J gene TRBJ2-3; 7 positions match TRBD2. This CDR3 contains 14 residues. The V gene end was trimmed by 3 bases and the J gene end by 1 base; junction bases not matched to a gene: 1. Germline V gene data show CDR1 as WSHSY and CDR2 as SAAADI. The CDR3 DNA reads as TGCGCCAGCAGTGATGCGGGGGGCACAGATACGCAGTATTTT. Amino acid sequence: CASSDAGGTDTQYF.

The genes are TRBV29-1 and TRBJ2-7; 7 nucleotides align to TRBD1. Trimming removed 3 bases from V and 1 base from J; junction bases left unmatched: 0. The CDR3 is 12 residues long. Germline CDR1 is SQVTM and CDR2 is ANQGSEA. The CDR3 loop is CSVEGQSYEQYF. CDR3 DNA: TGCAGCGTTGAGGGACAGTCCTACGAGCAGTACTTC.

The CDR3 loop is CASKVLAPPEQFF. Here the CDR3 DNA reads TGTGCCAGCAAGGTCCTAGCGCCACCTGAGCAGTTCTTC. The V and J genes are TRBV2 and TRBJ2-1; D perhaps matches TRBD2 (6 bases). Germline V gives CDR1 SNHLY, CDR2 FYNNEI. This CDR3 comprises 13 residues. V lost 7 bases, J lost 9 bases, and 16 bases lay in between.

This chain uses TRBV7-9 with TRBJ2-1, with TRBD1 identical over 9 bases. The CDR3 loop spans 18 amino acids. The junction had 14 bases not matched to a gene; V was cut back by 5 bases and J by 3 bases. Per germline, CDR1 SEHNR and CDR2 FQNEAQ (reference sequence). In DNA form, the CDR3 reads TGTGCCAGCAGCACCCTGCCGAGGGGGACAGGGCGCTACAATGAGCAGTTCTTC. This encodes CASSTLPRGTGRYNEQFF. Complete variable domain (other parts from reference TRBV7-9 and TRBJ2-1): DTGVSQNPRHKITKRGQNVTFRCDPISEHNRLYWYRQTLGQGPEFLTYFQNEAQLEKSRLLSDRFSAERPKGSFSTLEIQRTEQGDSAMYLCASSTLPRGTGRYNEQFFGPGTRLTVL.

The J gene is TRBJ2-1, the V gene TRBV7-9; tentative D call: TRBD2 (6 bases). Germline-derived CDR1 and CDR2 are SEHNR and FQNEAQ (reference sequence). Trimming took 2 bases from V and 0 from J, leaving 17 bases between them. The CDR3 consists of 18 residues. In DNA, the CDR3 is TGTGCCAGCAGCTTAAGTTATTCGGGGGTTAGCTCCTACAATGAGCAGTTCTTC. Translating it yields CASSLSYSGVSSYNEQFF.

This chain joins TRBV15 and TRBJ1-2; 9 nucleotides match TRBD1. Trimming cost V 2 bases and J 8 bases; bases outside gene matches: 9. CDR3 size: 15 residues. CDR1 and CDR2 (germline): LNHNV, YYDKDF (reference sequence). This chain's CDR3 is CATSRSGTGRLGYTF. CDR3 coding DNA: TGTGCCACCAGCAGATCTGGGACAGGGCGGCTCGGCTACACCTTC.

The chain is built from TRBV5-1 and TRBJ2-7; the D gene is possibly TRBD2 (5 bases). The germline CDR1 and CDR2 sequences are SGHRS and YFSETQ. Trimming took off 3 bases at V and 2 bases at J, with 12 bases between the two ends. The CDR3 is 14 residues long. CDR3 nucleotides: TGCGCCAGCAGCTCGGGGAGCCGAACCTACGAGCAGTACTTC. Protein: CASSSGSRTYEQYF.

The gene calls are TRBV10-3 and TRBJ2-1; 8 bases line up with TRBD1. This CDR3 comprises 14 residues. Looked up from germline, CDR1 is ENHRY and CDR2 is SYGVKD. The trim removed 10 bases at V and 1 base at J, leaving 6 bases unmatched. The CDR3 coding sequence is TGTGCCAGGTCCCGGACAGGGTCCTACAATGAGCAGTTCTTC. It yields the protein CARSRTGSYNEQFF.

This chain connects TRBV19 to TRBJ1-5; weak D call: TRBD1 (5 bases). The V end lost 7 bases, the J end lost 5 bases, and 18 bases lay between the germline ends. This CDR3 has 15 residues. The V gene's germline CDR1 is LNHDA and CDR2 SQIVND (reference sequence). The CDR3 spells CASIGTSGGYQPQHF. CDR3 coding DNA: TGTGCCAGTATTGGGACCTCCGGAGGGTATCAGCCCCAGCATTTT.

The genes are TRBV6-4 and TRBJ1-2; D not resolved. The CDR3 runs to 13 residues. Trimming took 3 bases from V and 2 from J, leaving 7 bases between them. CDR1 and CDR2 (germline): MRHNA, SNTAGT. The DNA for the CDR3 is TGTGCCAGCAGTGAGGGGAGGAACTATGGCTACACCTTC. Translated: CASSEGRNYGYTF.

V usage is TRBV10-2 and J usage is TRBJ1-5; D possibly corresponds to TRBD1 (6 bases). Germline V lookup: CDR1 WSHSY, CDR2 SAAADI. This CDR3 spans 14 amino acids. The ends were cut back, 0 bases at V and 4 bases at J, with 7 bases in the middle. Here the CDR3 reads CASSESTGNQPQHF. In nucleotides, the CDR3 is TGCGCCAGCAGTGAGTCCACAGGGAATCAGCCCCAGCATTTT.